This note documents a single T cell receptor (beta chain) sequence. Using immunoSEQ multiplex PCR, the repertoire was profiled, and TCRdb retains in-frame clones only, with some absent. The sample holds approximately 140,000 clones, 86% seen once. This CDR3 is built from 16 residues. With V trimmed by 5 bases and J by 6 bases, 10 bases remained unmatched. Germline V lookup: CDR1 SGHNT, CDR2 YENEEA. The data originate from a study of blood T cell repertoires in COVID-19. As for the study in general: Donors in the United States, Italy and Spain gave samples during acute or convalescent COVID-19. T cells, B-cell-depleted T cells, or PBMCs supplied cDNA or gDNA.

Sequencing used peripheral blood. The gene calls are TRBV11-3 and TRBJ2-1; 10 bases agree with TRBD2. The clonotype comes from a woman aged 55-75 years with acute or convalescent COVID-19. The CDR3 nucleotides read TGTGCCAGCAGCGAAATAGCGGGGGGCCTAAGCAATGAGCAGTTCTTC. This encodes CASSEIAGGLSNEQFF.